This T cell receptor (beta chain) stems from a study of blood T cell repertoires in COVID-19. For the study at large: Samples of COVID-19 (acute and convalescent) were obtained from the United States, Italy and Spain. Sources were T cells, B-cell-depleted T cells, or PBMCs; the material itself was cDNA or gDNA.

Trimming removed 5 bases from V and 3 bases from J; junction bases left unmatched: 7. The CDR3 length is 15 residues. Germline values: CDR1 SGHVS, CDR2 FQNEAQ. Some clones are missing from TCRdb's copy, which holds only in-frame ones; the method was immunoSEQ multiplex PCR. The sample lists 15,000 to 20,000 clones, approximately 80% occurring once. Sequencing input: peripheral blood. The sequence was collected from a woman in her 70s with active COVID-19. The V call is TRBV7-8, the J call TRBJ2-7, with TRBD1 matching over 10 bases. The DNA of the CDR3 is TGTGCCAGCAGCCGGTGGGGACAGGGGAGCTACGAGCAGTACTTC. Translating it yields CASSRWGQGSYEQYF.